This T cell receptor beta chain stems from a study of T cells after yellow fever vaccination. This CDR3 has 13 amino acids. Trimming cost V 6 bases and J 3 bases, with 11 bases left between them. As to this clonotype: Its target is not known.

TCRdb recomputed calls from the 5' RACE reads with MiXCR, one row per CDR3 protein. The sample lists some 300,000 distinct CDR3 sequences; roughly 8.4% were seen once. Notes on the study in general: Just a small share of clonotypes turned up in the CD4 compartment as well as the CD8 compartment. Boosting was followed by the reappearance of most primary-vaccination clones (96% CD4, around 86% CD8).

The genes are TRBV12-3 or TRBV12-4 and TRBJ2-5; D perhaps matches TRBD1 (5 bases). The sequences come from PBMCs, collected around 45 days after the first yellow fever vaccination. This clonotype was obtained from a young man who received the YFV17D yellow fever vaccine. CDR3 amino acids: CASSPDSEETQYF. The CDR3 region has the DNA TGTGCCAGCAGCCCCGACAGTGAAGAGACCCAGTACTTC.